This TCR beta chain was sequenced during a study of blood T cell repertoires in COVID-19. Overall study: Samples came from the United States, Italy and Spain, spanning acute and convalescent COVID-19. T cells, B-cell-depleted T cells, or PBMCs provided the cDNA or gDNA that served as material.

The method was immunoSEQ multiplex PCR; TCRdb's version includes in-frame clones alone and lacks a portion of them. The table records more than 70,000 clones, approximately 88% of them present only once. Germline trimming cut 3 bases from V and 1 base from J; bases unmatched to any gene: 7. Germline V gene data show CDR1 as LNHDA and CDR2 as SQIVND (reference sequence). This CDR3 has 16 residues. The V and J genes are TRBV19 and TRBJ2-3; 7 bases align to TRBD2. This sequence was found in a man aged 45-65 years with active COVID-19. Sequencing was performed on peripheral blood. CDR3 residues: CASSIGEGPGTDTQYF. Here the CDR3 DNA reads TGTGCCAGTAGTATCGGGGAGGGCCCGGGCACAGATACGCAGTATTTT.